A single sample gave rise to the 9 T cell receptor beta chains below, sequenced in a study of T-cell memory formation after mild COVID-19 (dated by TCRdb to about 2021). Libraries were built with 5' RACE. TCRdb records Illumina NovaSeq 6000 as the sequencer. TCRdb itself trimmed the public reads at Q25 with fastp, ran MiXCR and retained productive beta chains. Every CDR3 protein is listed once, alongside the most common genes and DNA of its rows. The sample table holds about 560,000 distinct CDR3 sequences, of which 20% to 25% were seen once. Of the sample, around 9.2% falls within the top ten clones. The sequenced sample was PBMCs or a T cell subset sorted from them (not recorded which). The receptors come from an adult woman who had mild COVID-19 (a few samples of this study predate the infection). The sample titles of this study are shuffled in the database, so cell type and time point are left out; the donor was told from shared clones.

The DNA for the CDR3 is TGTGCCAGCACAGAAGGTAATGAGCAGTTCTTC. This codes for CASTEGNEQFF. The rearrangement uses TRBV6-6 and TRBJ2-1; D is unresolved. The germline V gene encodes CDR1 MNHNY and CDR2 SVGAGI (reference sequence). This CDR3 spans 11 amino acids. V lost 7 bases to trimming and J lost 7 bases, with 8 bases between them.

The chain recombines TRBV12-3 or TRBV12-4 with TRBJ1-2, with D possibly being TRBD1 (6 bases). The V end was cut by 1 base, the J end by 8 bases, with 14 bases between. The CDR3 runs to 14 residues. CDR3 protein: CASSLVRGAGGYTF. The CDR3 DNA is TGTGCCAGCAGTTTAGTCAGGGGCGCGGGCGGCTACACCTTC.

This chain connects TRBV4-1 to TRBJ2-1; the match to TRBD2 covers 7 bases. V gave up 0 bases and J gave up 9 bases; unmatched junction bases: 14. This CDR3 is built from 17 residues. Germline V gene lookup returns CDR1 MGHRA and CDR2 YSYEKL. This CDR3 is CASSQDLRLAIISEQFF. CDR3 DNA: TGCGCCAGCAGCCAAGATCTAAGACTAGCCATCATAAGTGAGCAGTTCTTC.

This sequence joins TRBV4-3 and TRBJ1-2; no clear D gene. This CDR3 spans 13 amino acids. With 0 bases removed from V and 7 bases from J, the gap between germline ends came to 9 bases. From germline, CDR1 is LGHNA and CDR2 YSLEER. The CDR3 nucleotides are TGCGCCAGCAGCCAAGATCTGAGCTCTGGCTACACCTTC. This codes for CASSQDLSSGYTF.

The rearrangement links TRBV5-1 to TRBJ2-1; 10 bases are a match to TRBD1. The CDR3 sequence is 15 residues long. The trim removed 4 bases at V and 6 bases at J, leaving 7 bases unmatched. Germline lookup yields CDR1 SGHRS and CDR2 YFSETQ. This chain's CDR3 is CASSRTGQGPNEQFF. CDR3 nucleotide sequence: TGCGCCAGCAGCCGAACGGGACAGGGGCCCAATGAGCAGTTCTTC.

This clonotype has just a few counts. The J gene is TRBJ1-1, the V gene TRBV7-9; D remains ambiguous. Trimming took off 8 bases at V and 8 bases at J, with 18 bases between the two ends. This CDR3 comprises 13 residues. The germline gives CDR1 SEHNR, CDR2 FQNEAQ (reference sequence). The CDR3 loop reads CASHGRNTLEAFF. In DNA, the CDR3 is TGTGCCAGCCATGGACGGAACACTTTAGAAGCTTTCTTT.

This clonotype showed up just a few times. The chain is built from TRBV7-2 and TRBJ1-1; D unclear. The length of the CDR3 is 13 residues. CDR1 is SGHTA, CDR2 FQGNSA, per germline. V gave up 4 bases and J gave up 4 bases, with 10 bases separating them. CDR3 region: CASSYGWGTEAFF. Written as DNA, the CDR3 is TGTGCCAGCAGCTACGGGTGGGGCACTGAAGCTTTCTTT.

This clonotype was recorded many times. V gene TRBV5-5 combines with J gene TRBJ2-7; 8 bases are shared with TRBD2. The J segment lost 7 bases and the V segment lost 6 bases, leaving 9 bases of the junction unmatched. Germline loops: CDR1 SGHKS, CDR2 YYEKEE (reference sequence). The CDR3 extends over 13 amino acids. The CDR3 region has the DNA TGTGCCAGCATGAATAGCGGGGCCTGGGAGCAGTACTTC. The encoded protein is CASMNSGAWEQYF.

This chain connects TRBV12-3 or TRBV12-4 to TRBJ1-5, with D uncertain. V lost 2 bases and J lost 9, with 11 bases in between. The CDR3 loop spans 13 amino acids. CDR3 amino acids: CASSLNQVGPQHF. In nucleotides, the CDR3 is TGTGCCAGCAGTTTAAATCAGGTCGGGCCCCAGCATTTT.